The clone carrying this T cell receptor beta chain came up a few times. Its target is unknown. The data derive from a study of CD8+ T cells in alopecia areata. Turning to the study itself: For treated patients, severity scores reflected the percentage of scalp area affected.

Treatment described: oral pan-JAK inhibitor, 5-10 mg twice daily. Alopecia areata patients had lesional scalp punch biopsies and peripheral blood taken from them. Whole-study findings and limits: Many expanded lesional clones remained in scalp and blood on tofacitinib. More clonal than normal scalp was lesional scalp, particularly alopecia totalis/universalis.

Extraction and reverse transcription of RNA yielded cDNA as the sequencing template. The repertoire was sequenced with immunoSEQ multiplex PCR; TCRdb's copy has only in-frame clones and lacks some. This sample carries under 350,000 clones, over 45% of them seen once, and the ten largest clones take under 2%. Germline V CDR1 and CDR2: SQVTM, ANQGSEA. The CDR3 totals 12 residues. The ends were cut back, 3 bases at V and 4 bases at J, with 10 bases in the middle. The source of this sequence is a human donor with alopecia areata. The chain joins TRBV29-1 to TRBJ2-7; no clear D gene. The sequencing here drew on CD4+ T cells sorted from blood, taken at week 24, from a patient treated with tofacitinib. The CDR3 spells CSVDGFQYEQYF. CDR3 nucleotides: TGCAGCGTTGATGGGTTCCAATACGAGCAGTACTTC.